Sequencing of this T cell receptor beta chain was carried out in a study of blood T cell repertoires in COVID-19. Study-wide context: PBMCs, B-cell-depleted T cells, or T cells provided the cDNA or gDNA that made up the material.

The V gene's germline CDR1 is MNHNY and CDR2 SVGAGI (reference sequence). V was pared by 4 bases and J by 6 bases, with 8 bases of the junction left unmatched. The CDR3 contains 15 residues. Libraries were prepared by immunoSEQ multiplex PCR; TCRdb keeps only in-frame clonotypes and omits some of them. The sample records around 170,000 clones, around 89% being singletons. The specimen sequenced was peripheral blood. This chain links TRBV6-6 with TRBJ1-2; 10 positions match TRBD1. The receptor comes from a man younger than 35 who had recovered from COVID-19. CDR3 in DNA: TGTGCCAGCAGTTCCCACAATGACAGGGGGCATGGCTACACCTTC. Amino acid sequence: CASSSHNDRGHGYTF.